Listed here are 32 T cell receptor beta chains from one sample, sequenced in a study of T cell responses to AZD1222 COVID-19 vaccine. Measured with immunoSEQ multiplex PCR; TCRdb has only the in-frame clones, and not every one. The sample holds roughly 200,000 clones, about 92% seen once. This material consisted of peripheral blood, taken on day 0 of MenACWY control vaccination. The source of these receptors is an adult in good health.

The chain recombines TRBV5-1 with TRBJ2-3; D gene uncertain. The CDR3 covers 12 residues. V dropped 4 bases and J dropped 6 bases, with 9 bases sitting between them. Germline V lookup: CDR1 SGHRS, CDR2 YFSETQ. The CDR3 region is CASSLPGDTQYF. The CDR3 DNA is TGCGCCAGCAGCCTTCCTGGGGATACGCAGTATTTT. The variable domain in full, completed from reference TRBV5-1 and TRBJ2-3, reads KAGVTQTPRYLIKTRGQQVTLSCSPISGHRSVSWYQQTPGQGLQFLFEYFSETQRNKGNFPGRFSGRQFSNSRSEMNVSTLELGDSALYLCASSLPGDTQYFGPGTRLTVL.

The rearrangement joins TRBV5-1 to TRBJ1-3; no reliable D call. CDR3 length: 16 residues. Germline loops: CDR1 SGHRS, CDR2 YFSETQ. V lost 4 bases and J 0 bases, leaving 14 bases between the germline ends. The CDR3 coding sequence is TGCGCCAGCAGCCAGACCTTTGGGGACTCTGGAAACACCATATATTTT. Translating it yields CASSQTFGDSGNTIYF.

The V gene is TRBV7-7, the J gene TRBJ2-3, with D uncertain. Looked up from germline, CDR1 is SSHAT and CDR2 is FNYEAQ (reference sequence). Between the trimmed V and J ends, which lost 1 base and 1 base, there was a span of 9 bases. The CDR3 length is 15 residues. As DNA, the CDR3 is TGTGCCAGCAGCTTAGGACCTGGGGGCACAGATACGCAGTATTTT. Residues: CASSLGPGGTDTQYF.

CDR3 sequence (DNA): TGTGCCAGTAGTGGAACCGGGACAGCTAATGAAAAACTGTTTTTT. Translating gives CASSGTGTANEKLFF. V is TRBV19 and J is TRBJ1-4; 7 nucleotides line up with TRBD1. The CDR3 totals 15 residues. Germline lookup yields CDR1 LNHDA and CDR2 SQIVND (reference sequence). With V trimmed by 5 bases and J by 3 bases, 6 bases remained unmatched.

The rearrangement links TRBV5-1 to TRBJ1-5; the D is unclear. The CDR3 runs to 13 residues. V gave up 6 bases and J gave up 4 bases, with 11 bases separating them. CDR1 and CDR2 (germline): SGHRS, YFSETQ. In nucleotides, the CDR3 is TGCGCCAGCATGGACGGACCTAATCAGCCCCAGCATTTT. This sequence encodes CASMDGPNQPQHF.

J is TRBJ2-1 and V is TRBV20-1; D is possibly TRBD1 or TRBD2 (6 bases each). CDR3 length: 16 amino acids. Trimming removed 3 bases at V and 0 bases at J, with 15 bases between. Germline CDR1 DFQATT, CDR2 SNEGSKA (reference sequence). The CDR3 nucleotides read TGCAGTGCTAGTTCCCGACTAGGGGGCTCCTACAATGAGCAGTTCTTC. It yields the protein CSASSRLGGSYNEQFF.

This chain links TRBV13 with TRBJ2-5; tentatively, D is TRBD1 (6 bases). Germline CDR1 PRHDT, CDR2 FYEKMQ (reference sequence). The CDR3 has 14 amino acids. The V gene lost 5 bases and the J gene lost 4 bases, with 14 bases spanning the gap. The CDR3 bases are TGTGCCAGCAGCATTTACAGGGTCCGAGAGACCCAGTACTTC. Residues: CASSIYRVRETQYF.

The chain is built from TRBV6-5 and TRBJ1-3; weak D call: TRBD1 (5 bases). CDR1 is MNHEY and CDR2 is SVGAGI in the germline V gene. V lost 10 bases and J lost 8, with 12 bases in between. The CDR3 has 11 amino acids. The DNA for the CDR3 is TGTGCCACCACCCGGGGGGACACCATATATTTT. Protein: CATTRGDTIYF.

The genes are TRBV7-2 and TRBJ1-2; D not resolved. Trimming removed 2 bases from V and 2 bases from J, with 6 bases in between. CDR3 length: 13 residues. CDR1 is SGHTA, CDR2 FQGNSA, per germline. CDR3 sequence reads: CASSLYPNYGYTF. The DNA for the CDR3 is TGTGCCAGCAGCTTATATCCAAACTATGGCTACACCTTC.

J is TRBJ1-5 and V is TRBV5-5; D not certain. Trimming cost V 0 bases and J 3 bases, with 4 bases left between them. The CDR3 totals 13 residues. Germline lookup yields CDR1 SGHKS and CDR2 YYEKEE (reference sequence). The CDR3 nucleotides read TGTGCCAGCAGCTTGGAGGTCAATCAGCCCCAGCATTTT. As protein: CASSLEVNQPQHF. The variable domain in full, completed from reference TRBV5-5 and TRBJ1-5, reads DAGVTQSPTHLIKTRGQQVTLRCSPISGHKSVSWYQQVLGQGPQFIFQYYEKEERGRGNFPDRFSARQFPNYSSELNVNALLLGDSALYLCASSLEVNQPQHFGDGTRLSIL.

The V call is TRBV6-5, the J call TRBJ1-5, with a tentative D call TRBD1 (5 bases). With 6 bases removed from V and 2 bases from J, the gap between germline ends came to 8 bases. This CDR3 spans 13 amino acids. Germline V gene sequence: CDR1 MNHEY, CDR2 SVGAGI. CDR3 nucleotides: TGTGCCAGCAGGGGGGACGGCAATCAGCCCCAGCATTTT. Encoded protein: CASRGDGNQPQHF.

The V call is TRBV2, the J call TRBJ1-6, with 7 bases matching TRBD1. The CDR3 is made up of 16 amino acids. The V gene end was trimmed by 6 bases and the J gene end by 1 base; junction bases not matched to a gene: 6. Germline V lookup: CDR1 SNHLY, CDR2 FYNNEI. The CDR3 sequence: CASRLDRRSYNSPLHF. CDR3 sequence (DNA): TGTGCCAGCAGACTGGACAGGCGATCCTATAATTCACCCCTCCACTTT.

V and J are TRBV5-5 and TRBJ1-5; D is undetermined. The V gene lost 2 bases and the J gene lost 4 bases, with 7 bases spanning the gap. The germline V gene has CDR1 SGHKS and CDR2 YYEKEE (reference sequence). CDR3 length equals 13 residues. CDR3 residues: CASSFGPNQPQHF. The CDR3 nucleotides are TGTGCCAGCAGCTTCGGACCAAATCAGCCCCAGCATTTT. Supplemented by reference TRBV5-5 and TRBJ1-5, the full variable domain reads DAGVTQSPTHLIKTRGQQVTLRCSPISGHKSVSWYQQVLGQGPQFIFQYYEKEERGRGNFPDRFSARQFPNYSSELNVNALLLGDSALYLCASSFGPNQPQHFGDGTRLSIL.

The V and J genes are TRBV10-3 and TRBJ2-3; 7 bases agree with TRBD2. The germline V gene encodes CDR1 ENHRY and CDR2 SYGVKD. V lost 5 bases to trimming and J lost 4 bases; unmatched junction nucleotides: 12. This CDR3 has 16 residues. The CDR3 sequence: CAISKGVGGTADTQYF. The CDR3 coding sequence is TGTGCCATCAGTAAGGGCGTGGGGGGGACCGCAGATACGCAGTATTTT.

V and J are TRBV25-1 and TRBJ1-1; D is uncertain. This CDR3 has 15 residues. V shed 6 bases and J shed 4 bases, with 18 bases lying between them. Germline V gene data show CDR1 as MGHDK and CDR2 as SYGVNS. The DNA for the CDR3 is TGTGCCAGCAGCCCTGTGTGGGCGCGCTTCACTGAAGCTTTCTTT. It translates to CASSPVWARFTEAFF.

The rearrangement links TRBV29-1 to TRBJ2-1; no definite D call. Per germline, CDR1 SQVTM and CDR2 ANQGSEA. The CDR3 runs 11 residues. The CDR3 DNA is TGCAGTCTCTCTACCTGGACGAAGCAGTTCTTC. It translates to CSLSTWTKQFF.

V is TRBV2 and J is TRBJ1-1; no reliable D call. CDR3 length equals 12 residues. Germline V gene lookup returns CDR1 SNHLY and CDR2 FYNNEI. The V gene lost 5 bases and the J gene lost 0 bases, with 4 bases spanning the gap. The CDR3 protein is CASSWMNTEAFF. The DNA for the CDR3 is TGTGCCAGCAGTTGGATGAACACTGAAGCTTTCTTT.

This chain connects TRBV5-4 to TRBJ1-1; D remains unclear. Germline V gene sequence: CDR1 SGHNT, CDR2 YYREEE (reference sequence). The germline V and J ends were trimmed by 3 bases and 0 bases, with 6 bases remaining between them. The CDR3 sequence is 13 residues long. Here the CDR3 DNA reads TGTGCCAGCAGCTACAACCTGAACACTGAAGCTTTCTTT. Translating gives CASSYNLNTEAFF.

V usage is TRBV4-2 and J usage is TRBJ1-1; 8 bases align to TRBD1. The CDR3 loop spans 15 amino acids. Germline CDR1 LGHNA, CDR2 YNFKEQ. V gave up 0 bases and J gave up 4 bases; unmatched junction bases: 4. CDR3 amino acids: CASSQEWTGSTEAFF. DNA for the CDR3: TGTGCCAGCAGCCAAGAGTGGACAGGGTCCACTGAAGCTTTCTTT.

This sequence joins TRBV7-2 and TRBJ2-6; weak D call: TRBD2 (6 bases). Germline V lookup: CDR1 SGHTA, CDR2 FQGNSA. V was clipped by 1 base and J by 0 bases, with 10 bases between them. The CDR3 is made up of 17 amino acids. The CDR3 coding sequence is TGTGCCAGCAGCTTAGTTGCGGGGAACTCTGGGGCCAACGTCCTGACTTTC. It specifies CASSLVAGNSGANVLTF.

The CDR3 sequence: CASSPGLVLTGELFF. CDR3 DNA: TGTGCCAGCAGCCCGGGACTAGTCCTAACCGGGGAGCTGTTTTTT. The chain couples TRBV11-2 to TRBJ2-2, with 8 bases lining up with TRBD2. With 5 bases clipped from V and 5 bases from J, the junction kept 7 bases outside the gene matches. The CDR3 runs 15 residues. Germline V gene sequence: CDR1 SGHAT, CDR2 FQNNGV.

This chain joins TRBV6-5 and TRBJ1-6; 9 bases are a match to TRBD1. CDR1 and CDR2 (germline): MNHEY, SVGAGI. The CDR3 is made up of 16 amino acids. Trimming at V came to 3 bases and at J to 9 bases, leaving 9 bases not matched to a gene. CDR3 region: CASSYGFTGGSSPLHF. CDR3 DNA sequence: TGTGCCAGCAGTTATGGTTTTACAGGGGGCTCTTCACCCCTCCACTTT.

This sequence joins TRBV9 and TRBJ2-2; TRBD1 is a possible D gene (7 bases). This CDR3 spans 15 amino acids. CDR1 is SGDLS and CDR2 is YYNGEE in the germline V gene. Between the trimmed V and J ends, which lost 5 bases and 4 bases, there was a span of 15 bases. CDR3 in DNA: TGTGCCAGCAGTCCTTCGCAGGGGGGCACCGGGGAGCTGTTTTTT. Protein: CASSPSQGGTGELFF.

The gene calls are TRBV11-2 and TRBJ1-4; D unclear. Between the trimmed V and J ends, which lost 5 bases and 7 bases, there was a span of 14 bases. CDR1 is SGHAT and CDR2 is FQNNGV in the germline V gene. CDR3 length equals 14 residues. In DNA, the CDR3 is TGTGCCAGCAGCGTCGGGATCTTGGGTGAAAAACTGTTTTTT. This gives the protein CASSVGILGEKLFF.

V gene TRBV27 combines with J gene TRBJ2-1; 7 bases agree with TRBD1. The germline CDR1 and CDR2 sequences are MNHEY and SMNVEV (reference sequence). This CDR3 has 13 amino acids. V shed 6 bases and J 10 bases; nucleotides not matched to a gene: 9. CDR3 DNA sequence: TGTGCCAGCAGAAAAGGGGGCATTGGAGAGCAGTTCTTC. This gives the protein CASRKGGIGEQFF.

The CDR3 protein is CASSLGTANYGYTF. The CDR3 DNA is TGTGCCAGCAGTTTGGGGACAGCTAACTATGGCTACACCTTC. This chain links TRBV27 with TRBJ1-2; 7 bases are shared with TRBD1. V was clipped by 3 bases and J by 0 bases; unmatched bases: 1. Germline values: CDR1 MNHEY, CDR2 SMNVEV (reference sequence). The length of the CDR3 is 14 residues.

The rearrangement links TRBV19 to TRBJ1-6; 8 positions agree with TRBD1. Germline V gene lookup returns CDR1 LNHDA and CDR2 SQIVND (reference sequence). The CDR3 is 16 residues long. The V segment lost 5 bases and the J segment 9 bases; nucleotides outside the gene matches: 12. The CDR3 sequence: CASSPSGGQGGSPLHF. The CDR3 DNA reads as TGTGCCAGTAGTCCTTCGGGCGGACAGGGCGGTTCACCCCTCCACTTT. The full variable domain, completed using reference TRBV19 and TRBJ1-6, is DGGITQSPKYLFRKEGQNVTLSCEQNLNHDAMYWYRQDPGQGLRLIYYSQIVNDFQKGDIAEGYSVSREKKESFPLTVTSAQKNPTAFYLCASSPSGGQGGSPLHFGNGTRLTVT.

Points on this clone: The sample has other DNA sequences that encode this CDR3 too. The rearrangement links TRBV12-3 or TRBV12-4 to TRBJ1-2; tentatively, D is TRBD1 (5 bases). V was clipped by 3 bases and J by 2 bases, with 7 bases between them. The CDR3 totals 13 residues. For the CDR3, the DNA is TGTGCCAGCAGTTTGGGGGTAAACTATGGCTACACCTTC. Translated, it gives CASSLGVNYGYTF.

The CDR3 bases are TGTGCCAGCAGCTTCGGACAGGGCGAAAGTCAGCCCCAGCATTTT. As protein: CASSFGQGESQPQHF. The rearrangement uses TRBV7-9 and TRBJ1-5, with TRBD1 identical over 8 bases. Germline values: CDR1 SEHNR, CDR2 FQNEAQ (reference sequence). J gave up 6 bases and V 3 bases, and 7 bases lay outside the gene matches. This CDR3 region has 15 residues.

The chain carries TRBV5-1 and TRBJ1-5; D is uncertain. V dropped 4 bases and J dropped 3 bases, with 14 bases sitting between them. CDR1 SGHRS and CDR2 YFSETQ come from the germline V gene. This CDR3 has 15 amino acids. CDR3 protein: CASSRTGSSNQPQHF. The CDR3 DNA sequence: TGCGCCAGCAGCCGAACCGGGTCCTCCAATCAGCCCCAGCATTTT.

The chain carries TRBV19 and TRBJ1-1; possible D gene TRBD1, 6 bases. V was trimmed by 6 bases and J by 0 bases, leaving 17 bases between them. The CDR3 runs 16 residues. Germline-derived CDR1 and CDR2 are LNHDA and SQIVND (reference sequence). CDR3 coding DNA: TGTGCCAGTAGCAAGCCGGGACACCTTATGAACACTGAAGCTTTCTTT. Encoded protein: CASSKPGHLMNTEAFF.

The CDR3 DNA is TGTGCCAGCAGCCCCCGTGGGGGGACGGAGGTTAGAGATACGCAGTATTTT. This gives the protein CASSPRGGTEVRDTQYF. This sequence joins TRBV9 and TRBJ2-3, with D possibly matching TRBD2 (6 bases). The V and J ends lost 4 bases and 5 bases respectively, with 23 bases between them. The CDR3 loop spans 17 amino acids. Germline loops: CDR1 SGDLS, CDR2 YYNGEE.